This TCR beta chain comes out of a study of T-cell memory formation after mild COVID-19 (dated by TCRdb to the early 2020s). For context, the study as a whole: TCR sequence clusters from the two donors were largely donor specific. In two donors, T-cell clones that expanded and contracted after mild COVID-19 were tracked by sequencing TCRalpha and TCRbeta repertoires over time. The cohort comprised two young, previously healthy adult volunteers, one female and one male.

Broader findings and caveats from the paper: SARS-CoV-2 specificity was not confirmed for the second-wave clones peaking on day 37. Only a couple of mild cases were covered in the study, and larger cohorts including severe cases with pre-infection samples were considered necessary. Some responding clones were detected in pre-infection memory, suggesting pre-existing cross-reactive memory T cells joined the SARS-CoV-2 response. From day 15 to 85, contracting clones showed balanced CD4/CD8 phenotypes, whereas a second wave of clones that expanded from day 15 to 37 leaned towards CD4+. Contracting CD4+ clones were located mainly in the CM and EM memory subsets, whereas CD8+ clones were found to be enriched in EMRA.

Ficoll-Paque density gradient centrifugation was used to isolate PBMCs. Instrument on record: Illumina NovaSeq 6000. Using 5'RACE with constant-segment primers, TCRalpha and TCRbeta cDNA libraries were constructed, with sample barcodes and unique molecular identifiers added in the process. RNA was extracted from every sample with Trizol reagent. Amplification of the libraries took two PCR steps, and the second step added a second sample barcode plus Illumina TruSeq adapters. Sequencing of libraries was performed on an Illumina NovaSeq with 2 x 150 bp paired-end reads. Per the authors' processing: With migec v1.2.7, reads were demultiplexed and then collapsed into UMI-guided consensus sequences. Using mixcr v2.1.11, UMI consensuses were aligned to TRA and TRB V and J templates and then assembled into clonotypes. Expanded or contracted clonotypes were those called significant by both edgeR and NoisET, with noise models trained on biological replicates. For edgeR calls, the cutoffs were a false discovery rate-adjusted p below 0.01 and a log2 fold-change threshold of 1. As an exploratory analysis of dynamics, max-normalized trajectories of the 1000 most abundant clonotypes were examined with PCA combined with hierarchical clustering. Each responding clone was given a CD4 or CD8 phenotype based on the CD4+ and CD8+ repertoires, which had been sequenced separately. TCRdb handled the public reads itself, with Q25 trimming in fastp and clone calling in MiXCR, and kept productive beta chains. Merged by CDR3 protein, the rows form single entries marked with the most common genes and DNA. These V and J calls originate from TCRdb's pipeline instead of the authors' own analysis. This sample is represented by hundreds of thousands of distinct CDR3 sequences; 15% to 20% of them were singletons. The ten largest account for approximately 13% of the sample.

The CDR3 sequence holds 15 residues, the cysteine and phenylalanine included. Left in the record is the CDR3 DNA by itself, 45 bases read in frame from the first base. V is clipped by 0 bases and J by 7 bases, and the sequence between their germline boundaries is 16 bases long. As encoded in the germline V gene (reference sequence), CDR1 is DFQATT while CDR2 is SNEGSKA. This clonotype was detected once. Its recognized antigen is unknown. No much larger clone is present one base from it, and per-base qualities are unavailable. One read yields weak evidence. The TCR was taken from an adult woman who had mild COVID-19 (a few samples of this study predate the infection). The sample titles of this study are shuffled in the database, so cell type and time point are left out; the donor was told from shared clones. The rearrangement combines TRBV20-1 with TRBJ2-1; the D gene may be TRBD1 or TRBD2, since each aligns over 5 bases. The sample taken for sequencing was PBMCs or a T cell subset sorted from them (not recorded which). DNA sequence: TGCAGTGCTAGAGATATTGGGGGAGCCCGGAATGAGCAGTTCTTC. It translates to CSARDIGGARNEQFF.